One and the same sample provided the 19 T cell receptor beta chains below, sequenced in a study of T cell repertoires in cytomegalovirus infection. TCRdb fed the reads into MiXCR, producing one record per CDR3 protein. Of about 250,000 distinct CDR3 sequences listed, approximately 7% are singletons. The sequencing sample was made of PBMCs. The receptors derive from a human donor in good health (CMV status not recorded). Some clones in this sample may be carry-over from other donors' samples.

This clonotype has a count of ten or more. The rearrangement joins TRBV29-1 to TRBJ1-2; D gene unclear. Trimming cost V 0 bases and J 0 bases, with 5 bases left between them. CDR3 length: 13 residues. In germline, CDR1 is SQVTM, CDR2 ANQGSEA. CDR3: CSVEEPPNYGYTF. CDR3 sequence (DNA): TGCAGCGTTGAAGAGCCTCCTAACTATGGCTACACCTTC.

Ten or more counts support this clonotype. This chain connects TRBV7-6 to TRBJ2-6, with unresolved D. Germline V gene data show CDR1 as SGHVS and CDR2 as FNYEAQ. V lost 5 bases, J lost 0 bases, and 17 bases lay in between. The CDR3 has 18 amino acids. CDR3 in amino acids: CASSRWPRDLSGANVLTF. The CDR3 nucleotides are TGTGCCAGCAGCCGATGGCCGCGAGATCTCTCTGGGGCCAACGTCCTGACTTTC.

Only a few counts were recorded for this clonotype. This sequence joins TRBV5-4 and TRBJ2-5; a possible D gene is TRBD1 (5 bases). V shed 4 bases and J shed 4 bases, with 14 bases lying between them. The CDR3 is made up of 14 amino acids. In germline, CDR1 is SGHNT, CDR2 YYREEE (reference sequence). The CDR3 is CASSPGSRGETQYF. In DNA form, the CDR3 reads TGTGCCAGCAGCCCCGGGTCTAGGGGAGAGACCCAGTACTTC.

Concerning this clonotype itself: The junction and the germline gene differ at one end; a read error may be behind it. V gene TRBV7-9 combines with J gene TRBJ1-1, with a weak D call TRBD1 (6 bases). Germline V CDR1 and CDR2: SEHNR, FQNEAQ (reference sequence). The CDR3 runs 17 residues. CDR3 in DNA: TGTGCCGGCAGCGAGCCCGCCGGGCAGCCCAGGGGCACTGAAGCTTTCTTT. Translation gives CAGSEPAGQPRGTEAFF. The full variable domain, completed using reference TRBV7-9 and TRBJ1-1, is DTGVSQNPRHKITKRGQNVTFRCDPISEHNRLYWYRQTLGQGPEFLTYFQNEAQLEKSRLLSDRFSAERPKGSFSTLEIQRTEQGDSAMYLCAGSEPAGQPRGTEAFFGQGTRLTVV.

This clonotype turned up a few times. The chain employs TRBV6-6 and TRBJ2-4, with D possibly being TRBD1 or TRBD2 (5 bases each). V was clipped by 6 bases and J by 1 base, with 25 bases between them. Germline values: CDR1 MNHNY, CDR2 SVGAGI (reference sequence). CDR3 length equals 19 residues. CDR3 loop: CASSFEGARAATAKNIQYF. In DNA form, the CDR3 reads TGTGCCAGCAGCTTTGAAGGGGCGCGGGCCGCGACGGCCAAAAACATTCAGTACTTC.

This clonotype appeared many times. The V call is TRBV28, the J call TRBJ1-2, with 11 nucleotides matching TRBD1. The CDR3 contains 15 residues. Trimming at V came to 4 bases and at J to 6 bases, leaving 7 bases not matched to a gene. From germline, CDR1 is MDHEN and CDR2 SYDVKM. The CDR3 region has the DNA TGTGCCAGCAGTTCAGGACAGGGGGCTAGAGATGGCTACACCTTC. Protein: CASSSGQGARDGYTF.

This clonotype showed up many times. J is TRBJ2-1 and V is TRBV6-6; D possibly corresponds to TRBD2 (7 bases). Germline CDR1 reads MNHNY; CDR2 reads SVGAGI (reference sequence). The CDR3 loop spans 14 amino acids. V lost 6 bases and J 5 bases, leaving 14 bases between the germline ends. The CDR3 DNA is TGTGCCAGCAGACGGGGGGCCCTAGACAATGAGCAGTTCTTC. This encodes CASRRGALDNEQFF.

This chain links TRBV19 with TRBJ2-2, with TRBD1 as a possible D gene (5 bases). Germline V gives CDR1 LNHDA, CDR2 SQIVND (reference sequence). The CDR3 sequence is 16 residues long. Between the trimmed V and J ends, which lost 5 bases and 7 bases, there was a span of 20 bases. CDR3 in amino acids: CASSPPVGRAIGELFF. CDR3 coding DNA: TGTGCCAGTAGTCCCCCCGTGGGCAGGGCAATCGGGGAGCTGTTTTTT.

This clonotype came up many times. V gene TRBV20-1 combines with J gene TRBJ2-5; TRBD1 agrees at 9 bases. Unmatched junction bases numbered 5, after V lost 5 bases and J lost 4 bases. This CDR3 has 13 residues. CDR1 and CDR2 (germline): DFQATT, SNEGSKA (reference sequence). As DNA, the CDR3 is TGCAGTGCTTTGGGGGACAGGGCAGAGACCCAGTACTTC. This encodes CSALGDRAETQYF.

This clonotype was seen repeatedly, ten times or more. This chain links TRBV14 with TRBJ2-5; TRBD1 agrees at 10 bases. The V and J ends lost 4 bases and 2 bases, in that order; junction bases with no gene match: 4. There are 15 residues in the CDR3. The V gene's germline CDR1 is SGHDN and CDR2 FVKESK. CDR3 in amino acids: CASSRDRGPQETQYF. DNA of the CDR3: TGTGCCAGCAGCCGAGACAGGGGGCCACAAGAGACCCAGTACTTC.

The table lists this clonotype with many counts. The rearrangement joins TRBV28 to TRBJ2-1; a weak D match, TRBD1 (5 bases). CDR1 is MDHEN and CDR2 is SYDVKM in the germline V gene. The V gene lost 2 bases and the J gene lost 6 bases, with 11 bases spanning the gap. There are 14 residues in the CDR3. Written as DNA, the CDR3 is TGTGCCAGCAGTTTACAGGGTTCGGGCAATGAGCAGTTCTTC. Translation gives CASSLQGSGNEQFF.

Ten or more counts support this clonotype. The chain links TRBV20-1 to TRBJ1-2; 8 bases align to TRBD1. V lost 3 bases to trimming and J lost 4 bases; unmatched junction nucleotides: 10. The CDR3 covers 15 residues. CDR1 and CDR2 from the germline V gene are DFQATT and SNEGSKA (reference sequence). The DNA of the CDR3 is TGCAGTGCTAGGGGACAGGAGTCCTTAGGCTATGGCTACACCTTC. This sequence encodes CSARGQESLGYGYTF.

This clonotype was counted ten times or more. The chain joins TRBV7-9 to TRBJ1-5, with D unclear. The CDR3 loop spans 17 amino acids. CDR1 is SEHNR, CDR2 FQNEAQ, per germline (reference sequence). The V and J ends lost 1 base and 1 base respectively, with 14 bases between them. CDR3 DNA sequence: TGTGCCAGCAGCTTAGGGTTAGAGGGAAGGAGCAATCAGCCCCAGCATTTT. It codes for CASSLGLEGRSNQPQHF.

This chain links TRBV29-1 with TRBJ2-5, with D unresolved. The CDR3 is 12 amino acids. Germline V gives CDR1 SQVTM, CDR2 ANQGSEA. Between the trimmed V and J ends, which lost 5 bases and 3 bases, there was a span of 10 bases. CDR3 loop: CSVRETKETQYF. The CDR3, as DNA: TGCAGCGTTAGAGAGACAAAAGAGACCCAGTACTTC.

The CDR3 nucleotides read TGTGCCAGCAGTCATTCCGCGAACACCGGGGAGCTGTTTTTT. It encodes CASSHSANTGELFF. The chain recombines TRBV6-2 or TRBV6-3 with TRBJ2-2; D not certain. The V end was cut by 5 bases, the J end by 0 bases, with 7 bases between. The CDR3 sequence is 14 residues long. Per the germline V gene, CDR1 is MNHEY and CDR2 is SVGEGT.

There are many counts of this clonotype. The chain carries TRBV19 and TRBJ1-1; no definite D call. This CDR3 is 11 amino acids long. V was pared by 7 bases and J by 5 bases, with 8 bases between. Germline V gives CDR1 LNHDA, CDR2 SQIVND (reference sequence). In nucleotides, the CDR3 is TGTGCCAGTAATGGATGGACTGAAGCTTTCTTT. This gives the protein CASNGWTEAFF.

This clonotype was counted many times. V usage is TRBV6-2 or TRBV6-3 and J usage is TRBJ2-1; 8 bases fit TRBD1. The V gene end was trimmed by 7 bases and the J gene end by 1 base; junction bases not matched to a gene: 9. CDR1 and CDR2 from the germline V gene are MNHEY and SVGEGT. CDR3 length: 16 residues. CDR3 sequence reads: CASKDLQGGSYNEQFF. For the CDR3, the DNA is TGTGCCAGCAAAGATTTACAGGGGGGTTCCTACAATGAGCAGTTCTTC.

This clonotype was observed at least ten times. The CDR3 region has the DNA TGTGCCGGATCCCCGGGACTCAGGGAGGTCGGAGAGACCCAGTACTTC. Protein product: CAGSPGLREVGETQYF. The chain carries TRBV2 and TRBJ2-5; possible D gene TRBD2, 6 bases. The CDR3 is made up of 16 amino acids. Germline V gene lookup returns CDR1 SNHLY and CDR2 FYNNEI. V lost 11 bases and J 4 bases, leaving 26 bases between the germline ends.

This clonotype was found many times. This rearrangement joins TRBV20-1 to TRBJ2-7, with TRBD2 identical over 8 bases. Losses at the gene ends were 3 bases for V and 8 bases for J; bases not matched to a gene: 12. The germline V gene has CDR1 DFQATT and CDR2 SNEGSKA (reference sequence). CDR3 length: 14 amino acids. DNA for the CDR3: TGCAGTGCTAGTATTGAGGCGGGGGGTACGAAGCAGTACTTC. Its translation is CSASIEAGGTKQYF.